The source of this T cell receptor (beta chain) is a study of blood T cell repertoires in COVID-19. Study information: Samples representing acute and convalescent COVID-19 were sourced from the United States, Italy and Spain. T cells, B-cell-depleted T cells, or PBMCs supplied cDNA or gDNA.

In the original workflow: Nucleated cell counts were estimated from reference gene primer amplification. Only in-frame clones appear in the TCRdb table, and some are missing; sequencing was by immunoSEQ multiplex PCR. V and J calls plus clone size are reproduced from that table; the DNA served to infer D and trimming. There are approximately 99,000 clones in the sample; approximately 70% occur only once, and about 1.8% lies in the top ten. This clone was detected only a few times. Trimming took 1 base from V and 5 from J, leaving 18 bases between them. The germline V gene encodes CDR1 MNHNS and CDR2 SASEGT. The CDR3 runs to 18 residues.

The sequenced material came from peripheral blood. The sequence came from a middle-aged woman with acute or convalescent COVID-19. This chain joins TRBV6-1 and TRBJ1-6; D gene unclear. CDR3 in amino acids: CASSEDARFPVDNSPLHF. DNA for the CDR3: TGTGCCAGCAGTGAAGATGCGAGGTTTCCTGTCGATAATTCACCCCTCCACTTT.